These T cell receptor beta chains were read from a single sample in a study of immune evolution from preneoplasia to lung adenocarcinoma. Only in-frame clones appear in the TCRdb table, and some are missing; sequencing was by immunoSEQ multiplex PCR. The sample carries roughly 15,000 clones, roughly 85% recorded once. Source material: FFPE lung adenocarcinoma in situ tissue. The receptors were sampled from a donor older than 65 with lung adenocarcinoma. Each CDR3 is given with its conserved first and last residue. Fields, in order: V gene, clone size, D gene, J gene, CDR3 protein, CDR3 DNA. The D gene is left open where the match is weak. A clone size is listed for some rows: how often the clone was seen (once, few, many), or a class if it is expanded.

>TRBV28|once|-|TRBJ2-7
CASSFSSGGEQYF
TGTGCCAGCAGTTTTTCATCCGGGGGTGAGCAGTACTTC
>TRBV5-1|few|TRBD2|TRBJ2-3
CASSLVAGVADTQYF
TGCGCCAGCAGCTTGGTGGCGGGAGTTGCAGATACGCAGTATTTT
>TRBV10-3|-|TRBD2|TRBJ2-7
CAIRGLGYYEQYF
TGTGCCATCAGGGGACTAGGCTACTACGAGCAGTACTTC
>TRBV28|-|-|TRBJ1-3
CASSLVGGPLSGNTIYF
TGTGCCAGCAGTTTAGTTGGGGGGCCCCTCTCTGGAAACACCATATATTTT
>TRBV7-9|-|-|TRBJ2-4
CASSERSRVAKNIQYF
TGTGCCAGCAGCGAACGGAGTCGAGTAGCTAAAAACATTCAGTACTTC
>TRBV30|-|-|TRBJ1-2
CAWTRSYGYTF
TGTGCCTGGACGCGGAGCTATGGCTACACCTTC
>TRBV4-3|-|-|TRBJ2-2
CASSQGTSSNTGELFF
TGCGCCAGCAGCCAAGGAACTAGCTCGAACACCGGGGAGCTGTTTTTT
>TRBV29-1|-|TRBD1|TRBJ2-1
CSAKDRGRENEQFF
TGCAGCGCTAAGGACAGGGGGCGCGAAAATGAGCAGTTCTTC
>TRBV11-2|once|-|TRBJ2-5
CASSLGLTGQETQYF
TGTGCCAGCAGCTTAGGGCTCACGGGCCAAGAGACCCAGTACTTC
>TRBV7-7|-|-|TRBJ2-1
CASSLASYNEQFF
TGTGCTAGCAGCTTAGCCAGTTACAATGAGCAGTTCTTC
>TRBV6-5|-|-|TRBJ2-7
CASSSLGASTYEQYF
TGTGCCAGCAGTTCTTTGGGGGCGAGTACTTACGAGCAGTACTTC
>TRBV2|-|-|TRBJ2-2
CASSVVGQSIGTGELFF
TGTGCCAGCAGTGTGGTAGGACAGTCGATAGGTACCGGGGAGCTGTTTTTT
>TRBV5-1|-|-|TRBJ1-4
CASSSEAWGEKLFF
TGCGCCAGCAGCTCCGAAGCGTGGGGAGAAAAACTGTTTTTT
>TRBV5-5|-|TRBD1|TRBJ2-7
CASSLVGRGPYEQYF
TGTGCCAGCAGCTTGGTGGGCAGGGGGCCCTACGAGCAGTACTTC
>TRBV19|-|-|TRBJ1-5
CASSQFDAQHF
TGTGCCAGTAGTCAATTTGATGCCCAGCATTTT
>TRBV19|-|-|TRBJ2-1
CASSIYKGDYNEQFF
TGTGCCAGTAGTATTTATAAAGGGGACTACAATGAGCAGTTCTTC
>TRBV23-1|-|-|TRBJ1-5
CASSLDRRLNGNQPQHF
TGCGCCAGCAGTCTAGACAGGCGACTGAACGGCAATCAGCCCCAGCATTTT
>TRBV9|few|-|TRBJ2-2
CASSAQLALGELFF
TGTGCCAGCAGCGCCCAGCTAGCGTTGGGGGAGCTGTTTTTT
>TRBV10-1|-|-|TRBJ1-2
CASSESQGGGYTF
TGCGCCAGCAGTGAGTCGCAGGGCGGTGGCTACACCTTC
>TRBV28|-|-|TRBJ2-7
CASSTGFPYEQYF
TGTGCCAGCAGTACAGGGTTCCCCTACGAGCAGTACTTC
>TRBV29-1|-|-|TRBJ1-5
CSVVVGNQPQHF
TGCAGCGTTGTAGTGGGCAATCAGCCCCAGCATTTT
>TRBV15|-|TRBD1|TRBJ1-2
CATSPDRNYGYTF
TGTGCCACCAGCCCGGACAGGAACTATGGCTACACCTTC
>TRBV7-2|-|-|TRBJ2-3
CASSPGGTDTQYF
TGTGCCAGCAGTCCAGGGGGCACAGATACGCAGTATTTT
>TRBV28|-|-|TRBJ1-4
CASSFPHHNEKLFF
TGTGCCAGCAGTTTCCCTCACCATAATGAAAAACTGTTTTTT